Listed below are T cell receptor beta chains from one sample, sequenced in a study of T-cell reconstitution after alpha-beta-depleted transplantation in children. TCRdb fed the PCR reads into MiXCR, producing one record per CDR3 protein. Here the sample spans 490,000 or so distinct CDR3 sequences, approximately 12% being singletons. Source: PBMCs from the stem cell graft donor, taken from the stem cell graft. The receptor source for this set is a human donor who donated a stem cell graft to a child with combined immunodeficiency. Each CDR3 is given with its conserved first and last residue. The order of the fields is CDR3 protein, CDR3 DNA, V gene, CDR3 length, J gene, clone size, D gene. D genes are given only for firm matches. The size field is filled for only some rows; it gives once, few, many or a size class.

CDR3: CASGHGTPNTEAFF; DNA: TGTGCCAGCGGCCACGGGACTCCAAACACTGAAGCTTTCTTT; V: TRBV6-1; length: 14; J: TRBJ1-1; size: .; D: .
CDR3: CASSLGVLAGRTDTQYF; DNA: TGTGCCAGCAGCTTAGGGGTTTTAGCGGGGAGGACAGATACGCAGTATTTT; V: TRBV7-2; length: 17; J: TRBJ2-3; size: few; D: TRBD2
CDR3: CAWSVVETQYF; DNA: TGTGCCTGGAGTGTTGTGGAGACCCAGTACTTC; V: TRBV30; length: 11; J: TRBJ2-5; size: .; D: .
CDR3: CSARQQYGYTF; DNA: TGCAGTGCTAGACAGCAGTATGGCTACACCTTC; V: TRBV20-1; length: 11; J: TRBJ1-2; size: few; D: .
CDR3: CATSSPQRPGPDTQYF; DNA: TGTGCCACCAGCAGTCCACAGCGACCGGGGCCGGATACGCAGTATTTT; V: TRBV15; length: 16; J: TRBJ2-3; size: few; D: .
CDR3: CASSNQQRQYF; DNA: TGTGCCAGCAGTAACCAGCAGCGGCAGTATTTT; V: TRBV6-2/TRBV6-3; length: 11; J: TRBJ2-3; size: few; D: .
CDR3: CASSDRDRLVGELFF; DNA: TGTGCCAGCAGCGACCGGGACAGGCTCGTCGGGGAGCTGTTTTTT; V: TRBV9; length: 15; J: TRBJ2-2; size: few; D: TRBD1
CDR3: CASSLSPGANEQFF; DNA: TGTGCCAGCAGCCTCTCCCCGGGGGCCAATGAGCAGTTCTTC; V: TRBV28; length: 14; J: TRBJ2-1; size: many; D: .
CDR3: CASAPDRGRENEQFF; DNA: TGTGCCAGCGCCCCTGACAGGGGGCGTGAGAATGAGCAGTTCTTC; V: TRBV12-3/TRBV12-4; length: 15; J: TRBJ2-1; size: .; D: TRBD1
CDR3: CASSLYPYNEQFF; DNA: TGTGCCAGCAGCTTATACCCTTACAATGAGCAGTTCTTC; V: TRBV7-8; length: 13; J: TRBJ2-1; size: many; D: .
CDR3: CSVGRGQGTQYF; DNA: TGCAGCGTTGGAAGGGGACAGGGAACGCAGTATTTT; V: TRBV29-1; length: 12; J: TRBJ2-3; size: .; D: TRBD1
CDR3: CASSQDKGLVGEQFF; DNA: TGCGCCAGCAGCCAAGACAAGGGACTAGTAGGGGAGCAGTTCTTC; V: TRBV4-3; length: 15; J: TRBJ2-1; size: few; D: TRBD2
CDR3: CASSSRTSGGAGDTQYF; DNA: TGTGCCAGCAGTTCGAGGACTAGCGGGGGGGCAGGGGATACGCAGTATTTT; V: TRBV6-5; length: 17; J: TRBJ2-3; size: .; D: TRBD2
CDR3: CASRVAGSSYEQYF; DNA: TGTGCCAGCAGAGTAGCGGGGAGCTCCTACGAGCAGTACTTC; V: TRBV12-3/TRBV12-4; length: 14; J: TRBJ2-7; size: few; D: TRBD2
CDR3: CAISESVPSYEQYF; DNA: TGTGCCATCAGTGAGTCTGTCCCTTCCTACGAGCAGTACTTC; V: TRBV10-3; length: 14; J: TRBJ2-7; size: many; D: .
CDR3: CASSFGTQLNYEQYF; DNA: TGTGCCAGCAGTTTCGGCACGCAGCTAAACTACGAGCAGTACTTC; V: TRBV27; length: 15; J: TRBJ2-7; size: many; D: .
CDR3: CAITQGMADTQYF; DNA: TGTGCCATCACTCAAGGGATGGCAGATACGCAGTATTTT; V: TRBV10-3; length: 13; J: TRBJ2-3; size: .; D: .
CDR3: CASSPGLYTEAFF; DNA: TGTGCCAGCAGCCCAGGACTGTACACTGAAGCTTTCTTT; V: TRBV12-3/TRBV12-4; length: 13; J: TRBJ1-1; size: .; D: .
CDR3: CASSHTTGRRETQYF; DNA: TGCGCCAGCAGCCACACGACAGGGAGGCGAGAGACCCAGTACTTC; V: TRBV4-3; length: 15; J: TRBJ2-5; size: .; D: .
CDR3: CASSSLGLARPGELFF; DNA: TGTGCCAGCAGTTCGCTTGGACTAGCCCGGCCCGGGGAGCTGTTTTTT; V: TRBV12-3/TRBV12-4; length: 16; J: TRBJ2-2; size: many; D: TRBD2
CDR3: CSASIAASSYNEQFF; DNA: TGCAGTGCTAGTATAGCGGCTAGCTCCTACAATGAGCAGTTCTTC; V: TRBV20-1; length: 15; J: TRBJ2-1; size: .; D: .
CDR3: CSAEGTGELFF; DNA: TGCAGCGCCGAAGGAACCGGGGAGCTGTTTTTT; V: TRBV29-1; length: 11; J: TRBJ2-2; size: many; D: .
CDR3: CASSSRTGPYNEQFF; DNA: TGCGCCAGCAGCTCACGGACAGGGCCCTACAATGAGCAGTTCTTC; V: TRBV5-1; length: 15; J: TRBJ2-1; size: many; D: TRBD1
CDR3: CASSPTGLAGYTDTQYF; DNA: TGTGCCAGCAGCCCCACAGGACTAGCGGGATACACAGATACGCAGTATTTT; V: TRBV14; length: 17; J: TRBJ2-3; size: few; D: TRBD2
CDR3: CASSPRLAGGRGTDTQYF; DNA: TGCGCCAGCAGCCCTAGACTAGCGGGGGGCCGTGGCACAGATACGCAGTATTTT; V: TRBV4-1; length: 18; J: TRBJ2-3; size: few; D: TRBD2
CDR3: CASSAGLAGVTDTQYF; DNA: TGTGCCAGCAGTGCGGGACTAGCGGGAGTAACAGATACGCAGTATTTT; V: TRBV2; length: 16; J: TRBJ2-3; size: few; D: TRBD2
CDR3: CASSMTGNQPQHF; DNA: TGTGCCAGCAGTATGACAGGGAATCAGCCCCAGCATTTT; V: TRBV27; length: 13; J: TRBJ1-5; size: few; D: TRBD1
CDR3: CASSYSGLAGEVNEQYF; DNA: TGTGCCAGCAGTTACTCGGGACTAGCGGGAGAGGTAAACGAGCAGTACTTC; V: TRBV6-5; length: 17; J: TRBJ2-7; size: many; D: TRBD2
CDR3: CASLRTSGSGETQYF; DNA: TGCGCCAGTCTACGGACTAGCGGGAGTGGAGAGACCCAGTACTTC; V: TRBV5-1; length: 15; J: TRBJ2-5; size: many; D: TRBD2
CDR3: CASSPQGGLAGGLDTQYF; DNA: TGTGCCAGCAGCCCCCAAGGGGGACTAGCGGGGGGGCTAGATACGCAGTATTTT; V: TRBV3-1; length: 18; J: TRBJ2-3; size: .; D: TRBD2
CDR3: CASSLLQGLETQYF; DNA: TGTGCCAGCAGTTTATTACAGGGACTGGAGACCCAGTACTTC; V: TRBV28; length: 14; J: TRBJ2-5; size: .; D: .
CDR3: CSADPGPNYGYTF; DNA: TGCAGCGCCGATCCGGGACCTAACTATGGCTACACCTTC; V: TRBV29-1; length: 13; J: TRBJ1-2; size: many; D: .
CDR3: CSVEGSGFYNEQFF; DNA: TGCAGCGTTGAAGGAAGCGGGTTTTACAATGAGCAGTTCTTC; V: TRBV29-1; length: 14; J: TRBJ2-1; size: many; D: .
CDR3: CATSDSGGPGANVLTF; DNA: TGTGCCACCAGTGATTCAGGGGGGCCCGGGGCCAACGTCCTGACTTTC; V: TRBV24-1; length: 16; J: TRBJ2-6; size: many; D: .
CDR3: CSVVGGGKESGANVLTF; DNA: TGCAGCGTTGTTGGAGGGGGAAAGGAGTCTGGGGCCAACGTCCTGACTTTC; V: TRBV29-1; length: 17; J: TRBJ2-6; size: few; D: .
CDR3: CASSPVASGIYNEQFF; DNA: TGTGCCAGCAGCCCGGTAGCTAGCGGGATCTACAATGAGCAGTTCTTC; V: TRBV9; length: 16; J: TRBJ2-1; size: many; D: TRBD2
CDR3: CVSSLEWDSYNEQFF; DNA: TGTGTCAGCAGCTTAGAATGGGACAGCTACAATGAGCAGTTCTTC; V: TRBV11-2; length: 15; J: TRBJ2-1; size: many; D: TRBD1